The sequence of this T cell receptor (beta chain) was determined in a study of naive and memory T cell subsets. Points from the study as a whole: Far more TCRs reportedly came from tuberculin skin test site biopsies.

Treatment denoted: skin biopsy from PPD injection site in Mantoux-positive individual. An oligonucleotide containing a UMI was ligated to the 3' end of TCR cDNA. Biopsied sites were PPD injections in people with a positive Mantoux test. Input was roughly 1 to 1000 ng of DNase-treated total RNA without cell sorting. This clonotype has only a few counts. What it recognizes is unknown. The CDR3 consists of 15 residues. Germline V gives CDR1 MNHNS, CDR2 SASEGT. Losses at the gene ends were 6 bases for V and 7 bases for J; bases not matched to a gene: 9. Four PCR rounds used nested alpha and beta constant region primers plus the SP2 primer. Using its own MiXCR run on the UMI-ligation and nested PCR reads, TCRdb lists one record per CDR3 protein. Altogether about 37,000 distinct CDR3 sequences are present, 8% to 13% being singletons, with the ten largest covering 3.9%.

V gene TRBV6-1 combines with J gene TRBJ2-7; 13 nucleotides match TRBD2. This material consisted of skin, taken from a tuberculin skin test site. This receptor was taken from an adult in good health. This chain's CDR3 is CASRTGTSGTGEQYF. CDR3 coding DNA: TGTGCCAGCAGAACCGGGACTAGCGGGACTGGTGAGCAGTACTTC.